The present TCR beta chain was sequenced within a study of blood T cell repertoires in COVID-19. Per the study methods: How many nucleated cells were present was estimated from reference gene primer amplification. Using immunoSEQ multiplex PCR, the repertoire was profiled, and TCRdb retains in-frame clones only, with some absent. That table supplies the V and J calls and clone size; D and trimming were determined from the DNA. The repertoire holds about 520,000 clones, with 75% to 90% as singletons. Sequenced: peripheral blood. This TCR derives from a human donor in a cohort sampled during active COVID-19.

The CDR3 sequence is CASSPIPIAGVLTDTQYF. In DNA form, the CDR3 reads TGTGCCAGCAGCCCGATACCCATAGCGGGAGTCTTAACAGATACGCAGTATTTT. V and J are TRBV7-9 and TRBJ2-3; TRBD2 aligns across 9 bases. Trimming took 5 bases from V and 3 from J; bases not matched to a gene: 15. From germline, CDR1 is SEHNR and CDR2 FQNEAQ (reference sequence). The CDR3 length is 18 residues.